This TCR beta chain was sequenced for a study of monozygotic twins with inflammatory bowel disease. The study's findings and limits: The study supported no single strong signal or clonotype linked to IBD. No detectable difference in repertoire similarity separated concordant from discordant twins, possibly as a result of limited power.

For each CDR3 protein, TCRdb gives one entry from its re-call of the 5' RACE reads, without DNA. In all, the sample yields under 200,000 distinct CDR3 sequences. As regards this clonotype: Its antigen is not known.

Blood samples measuring more than 2 ml were taken per donor. The CDR3 is 13 amino acids. Germline CDR1 and CDR2: DFQATT and SNEGSKA (reference sequence). Sequencing was performed on blood. This receptor was taken from a human donor with ulcerative colitis or Crohn's disease, or a healthy co-twin of an affected twin (not recorded which). The chain employs TRBV20-1 and TRBJ2-3; without DNA, the TCRdb call of TRBD2 cannot be checked. This CDR3 reads CSVGGGSADTQYF.